The entry below gives a single T cell receptor (beta chain) sequence along with its context. What it recognizes is unknown. The CD4+ fraction was divided into a CD45RA+ naive subset and a CD45RA-negative memory subset. This sample is part of a study of shared clonotypes between healthy human individuals. Study at large: The study used three CD4 naive, three CD4 memory, two CD8 naive and one CD8 memory plate per donor.

General study results and limits: In general, naive subsets displayed greater estimated richness than memory subsets did.

V was pared by 2 bases and J by 4 bases, with 8 bases between. The CDR3 has 13 residues. Per germline, CDR1 SGHAT and CDR2 FQNNGV. The repertoire was sequenced with immunoSEQ multiplex PCR; TCRdb's copy has only in-frame clones and lacks some. The sample yields approximately 640,000 clones, 72% seen once. The sample taken for sequencing was memory CD4+ T cells sorted from blood. This sample's subset: CD45RA-negative fraction. The receptor was isolated from a woman aged 30 to 39 in good health. The chain has TRBV11-2 and TRBJ1-2, with a tentative D call TRBD1 (5 bases). The CDR3, as DNA: TGTGCCAGCAGCTTAAATGGGGGCTATGGCTACACCTTC. Translating it yields CASSLNGGYGYTF.